The 27 T cell receptor beta chains in this list originate from one sample, sequenced in a study of PD-1 blockade in classical Hodgkin lymphoma. Sequenced by immunoSEQ multiplex PCR; TCRdb stores in-frame clones only, minus some. The table records approximately 90,000 clones, over 80% of them present only once. Time point defined: cycle 4 day 1 (C4D1), after around six weeks of nivolumab. Each of the patients experienced relapse following autologous stem cell transplantation, and their brentuximab vedotin exposure differed. Here the sequenced sample was peripheral blood mononuclear cells (PBMCs), taken before the fourth cycle of nivolumab. The receptors derive from a human donor with classical Hodgkin lymphoma.

This chain connects TRBV19 to TRBJ2-7; the D is unclear. From germline, CDR1 is LNHDA and CDR2 SQIVND (reference sequence). V was shortened by 2 bases and J by 2 bases, with 13 bases between the two germline ends. This CDR3 spans 15 amino acids. The CDR3 DNA is TGTGCCAGTAGTATAAGGGCAGGCGACGCCTACGAGCAGTACTTC. It is translated as CASSIRAGDAYEQYF. The full variable domain, completed using reference TRBV19 and TRBJ2-7, is DGGITQSPKYLFRKEGQNVTLSCEQNLNHDAMYWYRQDPGQGLRLIYYSQIVNDFQKGDIAEGYSVSREKKESFPLTVTSAQKNPTAFYLCASSIRAGDAYEQYFGPGTRLTVT.

The chain has TRBV7-2 and TRBJ1-4; weak D call: TRBD1 (5 bases). Germline loops: CDR1 SGHTA, CDR2 FQGNSA. This CDR3 has 16 residues. The V and J ends lost 5 bases and 7 bases respectively, with 20 bases between them. In DNA, the CDR3 is TGTGCCAGCAGCCTCGATCGGACATTCGGTTTTGAAAAACTGTTTTTT. Translated: CASSLDRTFGFEKLFF. Looking up the rest from reference TRBV7-2 and TRBJ1-4 gives the full variable domain: GAGVSQSPSNKVTEKGKDVELRCDPISGHTALYWYRQSLGQGLEFLIYFQGNSAPDKSGLPSDRFSAERTGGSVSTLTIQRTQQEDSAVYLCASSLDRTFGFEKLFFGSGTQLSVL.

This clone appeared a single time. CDR3 sequence: CAISESARGNEQFF. In nucleotides, the CDR3 is TGTGCCATCAGTGAGTCGGCGAGGGGCAATGAGCAGTTCTTC. V and J are TRBV10-3 and TRBJ2-1; D assignment may be TRBD1 or TRBD2 (5 bases each). With 0 bases removed from V and 6 bases from J, the gap between germline ends came to 9 bases. The CDR3 runs 14 residues. Germline CDR1 ENHRY, CDR2 SYGVKD.

J is TRBJ2-5 and V is TRBV19, with TRBD2 matching over 8 bases. The V segment lost 7 bases and the J segment 5 bases; nucleotides outside the gene matches: 6. This CDR3 has 13 residues. Germline V CDR1 and CDR2: LNHDA, SQIVND (reference sequence). In DNA, the CDR3 is TGTGCCAGTAAATTAGCGGGGTTGGAGACCCAGTACTTC. Translated: CASKLAGLETQYF.

A few counts support this clone. The chain recombines TRBV19 with TRBJ2-5; 11 bases are a match to TRBD2. The germline V gene encodes CDR1 LNHDA and CDR2 SQIVND (reference sequence). The CDR3 runs to 16 residues. Trimming at V came to 1 base and at J to 5 bases, leaving 6 bases not matched to a gene. The CDR3 nucleotides are TGTGCCAGTAGTATAGGAACTAGCGGGAGCATGGAGACCCAGTACTTC. This encodes CASSIGTSGSMETQYF.

This chain uses TRBV6-6 with TRBJ2-7, with 9 bases fitting TRBD2. The CDR3 runs 15 residues. V lost 7 bases to trimming and J lost 6 bases; unmatched junction nucleotides: 13. Germline loops: CDR1 MNHNY, CDR2 SVGAGI (reference sequence). The chain's CDR3 is CASTPTSSGSPEQYF. CDR3 coding DNA: TGTGCCAGCACTCCTACCAGTAGCGGGAGTCCCGAGCAGTACTTC.

This clone was detected ten times or more. This rearrangement joins TRBV19 to TRBJ2-3, with D perhaps matching TRBD1 (7 bases). Germline values: CDR1 LNHDA, CDR2 SQIVND (reference sequence). CDR3 length equals 15 residues. Trimming shortened V by 6 bases and J by 0 bases, and 13 bases separated the two germline ends. The chain's CDR3 is CASREGQSSTDTQYF. CDR3 bases: TGTGCCAGTAGGGAGGGACAGAGTAGCACAGATACGCAGTATTTT. Drawing the rest from reference TRBV19 and TRBJ2-3, the complete variable domain is DGGITQSPKYLFRKEGQNVTLSCEQNLNHDAMYWYRQDPGQGLRLIYYSQIVNDFQKGDIAEGYSVSREKKESFPLTVTSAQKNPTAFYLCASREGQSSTDTQYFGPGTRLTVL.

The chain recombines TRBV13 with TRBJ2-2, with D perhaps matching TRBD2 (6 bases). The CDR3 loop spans 13 amino acids. Germline CDR1 and CDR2: PRHDT and FYEKMQ (reference sequence). V was clipped by 4 bases and J by 4 bases, with 7 bases between them. The CDR3 is CASSSGVTGELFF. Written as DNA, the CDR3 is TGTGCCAGCAGCTCGGGGGTCACCGGGGAGCTGTTTTTT.

A word on this clone: One junction end disagrees with the germline gene, perhaps due to a read error. The chain links TRBV7-2 to TRBJ1-1; 7 bases fit TRBD1. CDR3 length equals 12 residues. Germline V gene sequence: CDR1 SGHTA, CDR2 FQGNSA. This CDR3 reads CASSSTGALGIF. DNA of the CDR3: TGTGCCAGCAGCTCCACAGGGGCCCTTGGGATCTTT.

This chain's CDR3 is CASSVGVISYEQYF. DNA of the CDR3: TGTGCCAGCAGCGTGGGGGTCATTAGCTACGAGCAGTACTTC. The chain combines TRBV9 with TRBJ2-7, with D perhaps TRBD1 or TRBD2 (5 bases each). Trimming removed 2 bases from V and 3 bases from J, with 12 bases in between. The length of the CDR3 is 14 residues. Germline lookup yields CDR1 SGDLS and CDR2 YYNGEE.

The gene calls are TRBV7-8 and TRBJ1-1, with 8 bases fitting TRBD1. The CDR3 runs 13 residues. Germline CDR1 is SGHVS and CDR2 is FQNEAQ. With 5 bases clipped from V and 5 bases from J, the junction kept 4 bases outside the gene matches. The CDR3 DNA is TGTGCCAGCAGCCTACGGACAGGGACTGAAGCTTTCTTT. Protein product: CASSLRTGTEAFF. The full variable domain, with the rest looked up from reference TRBV7-8 and TRBJ1-1, is GAGVSQSPRYKVAKRGQDVALRCDPISGHVSLFWYQQALGQGPEFLTYFQNEAQLDKSGLPSDRFFAERPEGSVSTLKIQRTQQEDSAVYLCASSLRTGTEAFFGQGTRLTVV.

This clone appeared a few times. The chain combines TRBV6-1 with TRBJ1-4; D is unresolved. This CDR3 contains 14 residues. Trimming shortened V by 9 bases and J by 0 bases, and 11 bases separated the two germline ends. The germline V gene has CDR1 MNHNS and CDR2 SASEGT. CDR3 loop: CASKIEPTNEKLFF. The CDR3 DNA sequence: TGTGCCAGTAAAATAGAACCAACTAATGAAAAACTGTTTTTT.

The genes are TRBV2 and TRBJ1-1; D gene unclear. Germline-derived CDR1 and CDR2 are SNHLY and FYNNEI. The CDR3 is 12 residues long. Trimming removed 1 base from V and 4 bases from J, with 4 bases in between. Written as DNA, the CDR3 is TGTGCCAGCAGTGAAGTTGGCACTGAAGCTTTCTTT. Translation: CASSEVGTEAFF.

This sequence joins TRBV7-2 and TRBJ1-3; D gene ambiguous. The germline CDR1 and CDR2 sequences are SGHTA and FQGNSA. V lost 3 bases and J 1 base, leaving 13 bases between the germline ends. There are 16 residues in the CDR3. The CDR3 protein is CASSFGRMGSGNTIYF. CDR3 sequence (DNA): TGTGCCAGCAGCTTTGGGCGAATGGGATCTGGAAACACCATATATTTT.

The gene calls are TRBV19 and TRBJ2-3, with TRBD1 matching over 12 bases. This CDR3 comprises 18 residues. The germline gives CDR1 LNHDA, CDR2 SQIVND (reference sequence). V gave up 0 bases and J gave up 6 bases; unmatched junction bases: 10. CDR3 protein: CASSIDPPGQGAADTQYF. DNA of the CDR3: TGTGCCAGTAGTATAGATCCTCCGGGACAGGGGGCAGCGGATACGCAGTATTTT.

This clone has just a few counts. The chain links TRBV4-2 to TRBJ2-1, with unresolved D. The CDR3 consists of 13 residues. V was shortened by 4 bases and J by 9 bases, with 13 bases between the two germline ends. Germline CDR1 is LGHNA and CDR2 is YNFKEQ. CDR3 DNA sequence: TGTGCCAGCAGCCTCCCCGGACGTCCTGAGCAGTTCTTC. Translating gives CASSLPGRPEQFF.

The CDR3 reads CASSYAGTPNHYGYTF. CDR3 nucleotides: TGTGCCAGCAGTTACGCCGGGACGCCAAACCACTATGGCTACACCTTC. The chain uses TRBV6-6 and TRBJ1-2; possible D gene TRBD1, 5 bases. Per the germline V gene, CDR1 is MNHNY and CDR2 is SVGAGI (reference sequence). V lost 2 bases and J 3 bases, leaving 16 bases between the germline ends. This CDR3 has 16 amino acids.

This rearrangement joins TRBV30 to TRBJ1-1; D perhaps matches TRBD1 (6 bases). CDR3 length equals 14 residues. The germline CDR1 and CDR2 sequences are GTSNPN and SVGIG (reference sequence). V was trimmed by 0 bases and J by 5 bases, leaving 13 bases between them. The CDR3 region has the DNA TGTGCCTGGAGTGTACCCCGGACAGTAACTGAAGCTTTCTTT. Translating it yields CAWSVPRTVTEAFF.

This sequence joins TRBV4-3 and TRBJ1-2, with 7 bases that match TRBD1. CDR1 is LGHNA and CDR2 is YSLEER in the germline V gene. V lost 1 base to trimming and J lost 4 bases; unmatched junction nucleotides: 18. This CDR3 region has 19 residues. The CDR3 DNA reads TGCGCCAGCAGCCAAGCCGTCCCTACCGGGACAGCTGCGATCTATGGCTACACCTTC. Translating it yields CASSQAVPTGTAAIYGYTF.

This chain uses TRBV4-3 with TRBJ1-1, with 9 bases identical to TRBD1. The CDR3 covers 18 residues. Trimming removed 2 bases from V and 0 bases from J; junction bases left unmatched: 10. CDR1 and CDR2 from the germline V gene are LGHNA and YSLEER. CDR3 sequence reads: CASSQSPGTGSMNTEAFF. The CDR3 coding sequence is TGCGCCAGCAGCCAAAGTCCCGGGACAGGGAGCATGAACACTGAAGCTTTCTTT.

The rearrangement links TRBV2 to TRBJ2-1, with D maybe TRBD1 (6 bases). There are 14 residues in the CDR3. Between the trimmed V and J ends, which lost 6 bases and 2 bases, there was a span of 11 bases. Germline CDR1 and CDR2: SNHLY and FYNNEI. As DNA, the CDR3 is TGTGCCAGCAGACGGGACACCGCCTACAATGAGCAGTTCTTC. This encodes CASRRDTAYNEQFF.

The chain employs TRBV2 and TRBJ2-2, with 10 bases aligning to TRBD1. The CDR3 loop spans 15 amino acids. V gave up 5 bases and J gave up 1 base; unmatched junction bases: 1. CDR1 SNHLY and CDR2 FYNNEI come from the germline V gene. The CDR3: CASSRDRGNTGELFF. As DNA, the CDR3 is TGTGCCAGCAGTCGGGACAGGGGGAACACCGGGGAGCTGTTTTTT.

The rearrangement links TRBV7-3 to TRBJ2-5; D uncertain. The CDR3 length is 13 residues. Germline values: CDR1 SGHTA, CDR2 FQGTGA. V was clipped by 2 bases and J by 3 bases, with 7 bases between them. The CDR3 sequence: CASSLAREETQYF. The CDR3 coding sequence is TGTGCCAGCAGCTTAGCAAGGGAAGAGACCCAGTACTTC.

The V gene is TRBV6-6, the J gene TRBJ1-2; D gene ambiguous. This CDR3 contains 13 residues. Germline assignment: CDR1 MNHNY and CDR2 SVGAGI (reference sequence). The V end was cut by 5 bases, the J end by 8 bases, with 15 bases between. The CDR3 DNA sequence: TGTGCCAGCAGTGAGGGTAGGGCTGGCGGCTACACCTTC. Residues: CASSEGRAGGYTF.

The chain has TRBV10-3 and TRBJ1-5, with D hard to call. The length of the CDR3 is 14 residues. V was pared by 1 base and J by 4 bases, with 8 bases between. The V gene's germline CDR1 is ENHRY and CDR2 SYGVKD. CDR3 nucleotide sequence: TGTGCCATCAGTGAGTATCAGTCTAATCAGCCCCAGCATTTT. It yields the protein CAISEYQSNQPQHF.

This chain connects TRBV5-4 to TRBJ2-1, with D unresolved. The CDR3 spans 13 residues. Per germline, CDR1 SGHNT and CDR2 YYREEE (reference sequence). Trimming left V 0 bases short and J 3 bases short, with 4 bases between. CDR3 nucleotides: TGTGCCAGCAGCTTGGACAGCTACAATGAGCAGTTCTTC. Protein: CASSLDSYNEQFF.

The gene calls are TRBV11-1 and TRBJ2-7; perhaps TRBD2 as D (5 bases). CDR1 is SGHAT and CDR2 is FQDESV in the germline V gene (reference sequence). Trimming removed 1 base at V and 5 bases at J, with 9 bases between. This CDR3 comprises 13 residues. CDR3 in amino acids: CASSLGLADEQYF. The CDR3 coding sequence is TGTGCCAGCAGCTTAGGTCTAGCCGACGAGCAGTACTTC.